This note documents a single TCR beta chain sequence. What it recognizes is unknown. Sequencing used immunoSEQ multiplex PCR; TCRdb keeps in-frame clones, though not all of them. The table lists about 100,000 clones, about 91% of them singletons, with around 0.73% in the top ten. The data were obtained in a study of siplizumab effects on memory and regulatory T cells. General study results and limits: In siplizumab cultures, the suppressive function of proliferating Tregs remained unconfirmed. Alloreactive sequences traceable to unstimulated CD4+ memory cells were significantly reduced by siplizumab. Controls had 25% to 30% Treg-derived mappable alloreactive CD4+ clones on average, versus around 71% with siplizumab.

Trimming removed 2 bases from V and 4 bases from J, with 12 bases in between. Germline-derived CDR1 and CDR2 are MNHEY and SVGAGI. This CDR3 has 15 amino acids. What was sequenced was Tregs sorted from blood. This clonotype was obtained from a human donor in good health. The V gene is TRBV6-5, the J gene TRBJ1-3; no clear D. In nucleotides, the CDR3 is TGTGCCAGCAGTTACAGTCTCTCCATCGGAAACACCATATATTTT. Amino acid sequence: CASSYSLSIGNTIYF.